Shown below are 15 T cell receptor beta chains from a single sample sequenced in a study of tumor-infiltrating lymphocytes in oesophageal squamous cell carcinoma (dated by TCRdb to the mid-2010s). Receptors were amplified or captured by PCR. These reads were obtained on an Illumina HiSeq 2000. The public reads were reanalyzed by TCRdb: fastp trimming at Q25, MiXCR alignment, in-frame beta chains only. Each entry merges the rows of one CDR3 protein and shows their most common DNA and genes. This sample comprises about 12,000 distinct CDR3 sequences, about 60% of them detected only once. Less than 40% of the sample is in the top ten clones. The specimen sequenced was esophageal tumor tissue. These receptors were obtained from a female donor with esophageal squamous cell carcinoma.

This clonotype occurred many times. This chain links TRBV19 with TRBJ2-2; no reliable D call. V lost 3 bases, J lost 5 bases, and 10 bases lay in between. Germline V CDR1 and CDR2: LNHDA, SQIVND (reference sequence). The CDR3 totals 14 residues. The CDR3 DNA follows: TGTGCCAGTAGTATTACATCGAGGACCGGGGAGCTGTTTTTT. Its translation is CASSITSRTGELFF.

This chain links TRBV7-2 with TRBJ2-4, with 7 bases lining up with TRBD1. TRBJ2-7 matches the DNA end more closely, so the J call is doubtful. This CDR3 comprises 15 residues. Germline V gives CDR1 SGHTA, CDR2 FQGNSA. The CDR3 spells CASSPWDSDSYEQYF. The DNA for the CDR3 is TGTGCCAGCAGCCCCTGGGACAGCGACTCCTACGAGCAGTACTTC.

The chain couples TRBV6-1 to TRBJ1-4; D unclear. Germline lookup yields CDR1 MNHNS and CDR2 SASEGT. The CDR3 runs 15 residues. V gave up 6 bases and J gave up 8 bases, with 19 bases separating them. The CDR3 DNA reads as TGTGCCAGCAGGAATATGGGAGGCAGCGGAGAAAAACTGTTTTTT. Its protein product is CASRNMGGSGEKLFF.

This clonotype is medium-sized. Here the CDR3 reads CASSPNGNAYYGYTF. The CDR3 nucleotides are TGTGCCAGCTCACCTAACGGGAACGCGTACTATGGCTACACCTTC. V gene TRBV18 combines with J gene TRBJ1-2; D unclear. V lost 3 bases, J lost 3 bases, and 14 bases lay in between. In germline, CDR1 is KGHSH, CDR2 LQKENI. The CDR3 runs 15 residues.

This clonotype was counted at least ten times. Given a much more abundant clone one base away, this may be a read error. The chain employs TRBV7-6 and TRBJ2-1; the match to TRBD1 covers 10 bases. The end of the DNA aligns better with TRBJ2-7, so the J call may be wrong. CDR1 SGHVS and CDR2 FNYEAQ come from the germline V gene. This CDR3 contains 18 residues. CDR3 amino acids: CASSSRPDRGQSYNEQYF. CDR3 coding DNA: TGTGCCAGCAGCTCCAGGCCCGACAGGGGGCAGTCCTACAATGAGCAGTACTTC.

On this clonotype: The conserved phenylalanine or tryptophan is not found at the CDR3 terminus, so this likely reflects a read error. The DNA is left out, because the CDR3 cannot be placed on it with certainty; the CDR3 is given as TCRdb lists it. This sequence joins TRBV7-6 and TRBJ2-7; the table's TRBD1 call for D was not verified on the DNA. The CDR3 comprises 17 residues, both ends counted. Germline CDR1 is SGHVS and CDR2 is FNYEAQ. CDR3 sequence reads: CASSSGTGSSYEQYFGS.

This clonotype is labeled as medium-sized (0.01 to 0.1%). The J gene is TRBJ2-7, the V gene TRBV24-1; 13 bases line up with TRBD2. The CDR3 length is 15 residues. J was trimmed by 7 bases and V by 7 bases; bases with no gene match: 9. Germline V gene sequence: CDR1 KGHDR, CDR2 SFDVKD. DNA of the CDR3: TGTGCCACCAGAATGGGACTAGCGGGGAACAATGAGCAGTACTTC. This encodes CATRMGLAGNNEQYF.

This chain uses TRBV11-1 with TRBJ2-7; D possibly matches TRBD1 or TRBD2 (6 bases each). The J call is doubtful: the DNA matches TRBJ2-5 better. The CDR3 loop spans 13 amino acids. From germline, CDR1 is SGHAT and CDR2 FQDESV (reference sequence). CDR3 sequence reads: CASSRWGAGTQYF. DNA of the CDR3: TGTGCCAGCAGCCGATGGGGGGCGGGGACCCAGTACTTC.

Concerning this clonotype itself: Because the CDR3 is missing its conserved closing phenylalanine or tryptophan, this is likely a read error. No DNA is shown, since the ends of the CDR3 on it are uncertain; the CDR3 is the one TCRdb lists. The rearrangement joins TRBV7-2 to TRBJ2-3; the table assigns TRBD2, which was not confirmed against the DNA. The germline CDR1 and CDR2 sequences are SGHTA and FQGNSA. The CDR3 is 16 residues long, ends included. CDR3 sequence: CASSLGGGLYEQFFGP.

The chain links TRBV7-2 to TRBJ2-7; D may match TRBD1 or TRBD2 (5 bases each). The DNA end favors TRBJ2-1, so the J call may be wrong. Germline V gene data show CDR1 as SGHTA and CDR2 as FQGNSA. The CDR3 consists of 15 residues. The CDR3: CASSRDQSSYNEQFF. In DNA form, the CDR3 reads TGTGCCAGCAGCAGGGACCAAAGCTCCTACAATGAGCAGTTCTTC.

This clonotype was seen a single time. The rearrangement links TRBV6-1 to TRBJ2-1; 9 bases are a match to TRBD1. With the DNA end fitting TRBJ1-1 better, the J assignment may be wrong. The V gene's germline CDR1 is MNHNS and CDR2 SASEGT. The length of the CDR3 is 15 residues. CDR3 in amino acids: CASSTGGQGVTEAFF. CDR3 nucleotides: TGTGCCAGCAGCACTGGGGGACAGGGCGTCACTGAAGCTTTCTTT.

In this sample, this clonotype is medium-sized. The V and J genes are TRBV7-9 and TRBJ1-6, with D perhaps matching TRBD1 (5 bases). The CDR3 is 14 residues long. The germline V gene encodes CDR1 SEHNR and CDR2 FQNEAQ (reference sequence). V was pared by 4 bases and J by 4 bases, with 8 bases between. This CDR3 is CASSSGPYNSPLHF. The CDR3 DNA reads TGTGCCAGCAGCTCGGGACCGTATAATTCACCCCTCCACTTT.

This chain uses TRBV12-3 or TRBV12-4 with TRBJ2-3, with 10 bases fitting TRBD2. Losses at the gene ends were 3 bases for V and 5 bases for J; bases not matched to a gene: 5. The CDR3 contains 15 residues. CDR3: CASSFERGGRDTQYF. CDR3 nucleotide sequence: TGTGCCAGCAGTTTTGAGCGGGGGGGCCGAGATACGCAGTATTTT.

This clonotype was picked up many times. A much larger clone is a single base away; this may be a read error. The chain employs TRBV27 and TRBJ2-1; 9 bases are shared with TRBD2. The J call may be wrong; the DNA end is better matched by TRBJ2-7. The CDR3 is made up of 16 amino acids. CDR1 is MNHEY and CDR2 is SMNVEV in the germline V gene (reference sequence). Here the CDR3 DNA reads TGTGCCAGCAGTTCCCCGGGCGCGGGAGGGGACAATGAGCAGTACTTC. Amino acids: CASSSPGAGGDNEQYF.

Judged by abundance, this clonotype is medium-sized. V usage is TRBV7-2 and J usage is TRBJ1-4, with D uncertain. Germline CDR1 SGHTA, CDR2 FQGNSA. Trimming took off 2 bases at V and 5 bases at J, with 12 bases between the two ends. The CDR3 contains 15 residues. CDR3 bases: TGTGCCAGCAGCTTAAGTTGGACTGCCAATGAAAAACTGTTTTTT. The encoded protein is CASSLSWTANEKLFF.